Each of the 13 T cell receptor beta chains below was sequenced from the same sample in a study of blood T cell repertoires in COVID-19. Generated by immunoSEQ multiplex PCR, the TCRdb table keeps only in-frame clones and is missing some. Here the sample spans 150,000 to 200,000 clones, about 80% being singletons. Specimen: PBMCs or T cells enriched from blood (not recorded which). The receptors originated from a man aged 50-60 years who had recovered from COVID-19.

The chain combines TRBV10-3 with TRBJ2-7; no definite D call. Trimming left V 2 bases short and J 0 bases short, with 8 bases between. Germline CDR1 reads ENHRY; CDR2 reads SYGVKD. The CDR3 runs 14 residues. CDR3: CAISENWASYEQYF. The CDR3 DNA follows: TGTGCCATCAGTGAGAACTGGGCCTCCTACGAGCAGTACTTC.

This chain joins TRBV5-5 and TRBJ2-7; 7 positions match TRBD2. Germline V gene lookup returns CDR1 SGHKS and CDR2 YYEKEE (reference sequence). The trim removed 0 bases at V and 3 bases at J, leaving 6 bases unmatched. The CDR3 consists of 15 residues. The CDR3 loop is CASSLEQGGFYEQYF. DNA for the CDR3: TGTGCCAGCAGCTTGGAGCAGGGAGGGTTCTACGAGCAGTACTTC.

V is TRBV7-2 and J is TRBJ1-5; D is perhaps TRBD1 (5 bases). With 0 bases removed from V and 8 bases from J, the gap between germline ends came to 8 bases. This CDR3 is built from 13 residues. In germline, CDR1 is SGHTA, CDR2 FQGNSA. DNA for the CDR3: TGTGCCAGCAGCTTAGCCGGGGGAGAGCCCCAGCATTTT. Translating it yields CASSLAGGEPQHF.

A word on this clone: Other DNA sequences from this sample encode an identical CDR3 as well. The V gene is TRBV5-1, the J gene TRBJ1-5, with TRBD1 matching 9 bases. Losses at the gene ends were 4 bases for V and 4 bases for J; bases not matched to a gene: 3. CDR1 and CDR2 (germline): SGHRS, YFSETQ. The CDR3 is 14 amino acids. CDR3 protein: CASSPGTGNQPQHF. As DNA, the CDR3 is TGCGCCAGCAGCCCAGGGACAGGGAATCAGCCCCAGCATTTT.

The chain carries TRBV5-4 and TRBJ2-3, with D hard to call. Trimming took 4 bases from V and 1 from J, leaving 10 bases between them. CDR3 length equals 14 residues. CDR1 and CDR2 (germline): SGHNT, YYREEE (reference sequence). CDR3 nucleotide sequence: TGTGCCAGCAGCCCCTATTCGGGCACAGATACGCAGTATTTT. It specifies CASSPYSGTDTQYF.

The chain combines TRBV11-2 with TRBJ2-7, with 8 positions matching TRBD1. CDR1 is SGHAT, CDR2 FQNNGV, per germline. The CDR3 has 14 residues. The junction had 6 bases not matched to a gene; V was cut back by 5 bases and J by 3 bases. CDR3 coding DNA: TGTGCCAGCAGCCTCTCAACAGGGGGCTACGAGCAGTACTTC. Protein sequence: CASSLSTGGYEQYF. Full variable domain (outside the CDR3, taken from reference TRBV11-2 and TRBJ2-7): EAGVAQSPRYKIIEKRQSVAFWCNPISGHATLYWYQQILGQGPKLLIQFQNNGVVDDSQLPKDRFSAERLKGVDSTLKIQPAKLEDSAVYLCASSLSTGGYEQYFGPGTRLTVT.

The chain carries TRBV19 and TRBJ2-7, with a weak D call TRBD2 (6 bases). Germline lookup yields CDR1 LNHDA and CDR2 SQIVND (reference sequence). The CDR3 is 14 residues long. V was pared by 6 bases and J by 2 bases, with 14 bases between. In DNA, the CDR3 is TGTGCCAGTAGACCCGGGGGAGTTGCCTACGAGCAGTACTTC. It yields the protein CASRPGGVAYEQYF.

V gene TRBV29-1 combines with J gene TRBJ2-5, with 9 bases matching TRBD1. Trimming cost V 6 bases and J 5 bases; bases outside gene matches: 7. This CDR3 comprises 13 residues. Germline-derived CDR1 and CDR2 are SQVTM and ANQGSEA. The CDR3 coding sequence is TGCAGCGTAGGGACAGGGCAAAGGGAGACCCAGTACTTC. It codes for CSVGTGQRETQYF.

The V call is TRBV5-1, the J call TRBJ1-1, with 7 bases that match TRBD1. From germline, CDR1 is SGHRS and CDR2 YFSETQ. The CDR3 extends over 12 amino acids. The J segment lost 11 bases and the V segment lost 2 bases, leaving 6 bases of the junction unmatched. The CDR3 sequence: CASSFEGAGAFF. The CDR3 nucleotides read TGCGCCAGCAGCTTCGAGGGGGCGGGTGCTTTCTTT.

The V call is TRBV30, the J call TRBJ1-1; D gene ambiguous. Germline V gives CDR1 GTSNPN, CDR2 SVGIG (reference sequence). This CDR3 is 11 amino acids long. The ends were cut back, 3 bases at V and 6 bases at J, with 8 bases in the middle. CDR3 nucleotides: TGTGCCTGGAGGGGGAGGGCTGAAGCTTTCTTT. Translation gives CAWRGRAEAFF.

The V call is TRBV24-1, the J call TRBJ1-1, with unresolved D. The V end lost 10 bases, the J end lost 2 bases, and 13 bases lay between the germline ends. This CDR3 has 13 residues. Per the germline V gene, CDR1 is KGHDR and CDR2 is SFDVKD. The CDR3 nucleotides read TGTGCCACTCGGGAGGGCAGAAACACTGAAGCTTTCTTT. It specifies CATREGRNTEAFF.

The chain employs TRBV6-5 and TRBJ1-1; no clear D gene. The germline V and J ends were trimmed by 4 bases and 0 bases, with 15 bases remaining between them. Looked up from germline, CDR1 is MNHEY and CDR2 is SVGAGI. The CDR3 has 16 amino acids. As DNA, the CDR3 is TGTGCCAGCAGTTTACTAACATCCGCTATGAACACTGAAGCTTTCTTT. Protein product: CASSLLTSAMNTEAFF.

A note on this clone: One junction end does not reproduce the germline sequence, and a read error may be involved. V usage is TRBV27 and J usage is TRBJ2-7; weak D call: TRBD2 (6 bases). The V gene's germline CDR1 is MNHEY and CDR2 SMNVEV (reference sequence). The CDR3 totals 14 residues. Written as DNA, the CDR3 is TGTGCCAGCCGTTTAACCGGAGGGGACCACGAGCAGTACTTC. This gives the protein CASRLTGGDHEQYF.